What follows describes a single T cell receptor (beta chain). Its antigen specificity is not known. No much larger clonotype is one base removed from it; base qualities were not supplied. The data stem from a study of blood T cell repertoires in COVID-19 (dated by TCRdb to 2019 to 2021). Notes on the research overall: Collaborator samples came from the United States, Italy and Spain and covered acute and convalescent phases of COVID-19. Where available, HLA class I and class II types were taken from metadata supplied by the sample provider and were not determined by assay-based typing. Subjects who had been exposed to COVID-19, were actively infected with it, or had recovered from it provided the deeply sampled blood TCRbeta repertoires that made up the dataset. Nearly every sample came with metadata listing a de-identified subject ID, COVID-19 status, age in years and sex. The samples were drawn from the first 160 participants of the ongoing ImmuneRACE study and from 1,200 or so subjects provided by 6 global collaborators. The repertoires were released in a freely available public database intended as a resource for research on the immune response to SARS-CoV-2. The prospective study material was composed of cDNA or gDNA derived from T cells, B-cell-depleted T cells, or PBMCs.

The research as a whole found: How much clinical and demographic metadata was included differed by source and by participant, and the metadata was provided uncurated.

The collaborating institutions used their own protocols to collect whole blood in K2EDTA tubes. Collaborator samples were shipped for TCRbeta analysis as frozen whole blood, isolated PBMCs, or DNA extracted from either sample type. TCRbeta CDR3 regions were amplified from genomic DNA by means of the immunoSEQ Assay, a bias-controlled multiplex PCR. In the source study's methods: Within the assay, amplification of reference gene primers was used to estimate how many nucleated cells each sample contained. To quantify the absolute abundance of each unique TCRbeta CDR3 rearrangement, sequence reads were collapsed and filtered. For each sample, productive Simpson clonality was calculated by taking the square root of Simpson's diversity index across productive rearrangements. In TCRdb, the immuneACCESS table is reduced to in-frame sequences with V and J assigned. These tables do not hold every clone; where another copy was compared, an unresolved V gene accounts for under half, and the others remain unexplained. D and trimming were read from the DNA, whereas the V and J calls and clone size are those reported in that table. The sample yields fewer than 50,000 clones; roughly 80% were counted once. The ten largest make up over 13% of the sample.

CDR1 and CDR2, looked up from the germline V gene, are SGHAT and FQNNGV. The CDR3, from cysteine to phenylalanine, totals 13 residues. The kept DNA is CDR3 alone, 39 bases in frame from the first base. After removal of 6 bases from V and 6 bases from J, the junction retains 8 bases not matched to a gene. The sequenced material came from peripheral blood. The V and J genes are TRBV11-2 and TRBJ2-7; TRBD2 lines up with 7 middle nucleotides. The TCR sequence derives from a human donor in a cohort sampled during active COVID-19. The DNA reads as follows: TGTGCCAGCAGGCTGGGACTATCTCGCGAGCAGTACTTC. Its translation reads: CASRLGLSREQYF.